The 10 T cell receptor beta chains presented below share a single source sample, sequenced in a study of post-analysis software for immune sequencing data. General study findings and limits: Comparison of patients with controls showed roughly five TRBV segments more frequent in patients, TRBV5-6, TRBV5-1 and TRBV20-1 among them.

Carried by the TCR beta cDNA libraries were unique molecular identifiers. TCRdb analysed the PCR reads with MiXCR anew, one entry per CDR3 protein. The sample has roughly 540,000 distinct CDR3 sequences, approximately 31% seen once. No antigens are known for them. The sequencing input was blood. These receptors originate from a girl aged 2-17 years with multiple sclerosis.

This clonotype was seen only a few times. This sequence joins TRBV10-3 and TRBJ1-1, with D maybe TRBD1 (5 bases). The length of the CDR3 is 12 residues. The V gene lost 8 bases and the J gene lost 2 bases, with 9 bases spanning the gap. CDR1 is ENHRY and CDR2 is SYGVKD in the germline V gene. This CDR3 is CAILTANTEAFF. The CDR3 DNA is TGTGCCATCTTGACAGCCAACACTGAAGCTTTCTTT.

This rearrangement joins TRBV5-1 to TRBJ2-3, with TRBD2 matching 10 bases. With V trimmed by 2 bases and J by 6 bases, 6 bases remained unmatched. Germline CDR1 is SGHRS and CDR2 is YFSETQ. There are 15 residues in the CDR3. The CDR3 region has the DNA TGCGCCAGCAGCTTTAGTCTAGCGGGAGACGATACGCAGTATTTT. Translated, it gives CASSFSLAGDDTQYF.

The table lists this clonotype with many counts. V usage is TRBV6-2 or TRBV6-3 and J usage is TRBJ2-4; the D gene is possibly TRBD2 (5 bases). V lost 7 bases, J lost 7 bases, and 17 bases lay in between. Germline V lookup: CDR1 MNHEY, CDR2 SVGEGT. This CDR3 is built from 14 residues. Here the CDR3 reads CASIEGGVGNIQYF. CDR3 nucleotide sequence: TGTGCCAGCATAGAAGGAGGTGTCGGGAACATTCAGTACTTC.

This sequence joins TRBV12-3 or TRBV12-4 and TRBJ1-2; the D is unclear. The CDR3 spans 13 residues. V was clipped by 3 bases and J by 8 bases, with 13 bases between them. The CDR3 region is CASSLAAYGGYTF. The CDR3 DNA is TGTGCCAGCAGTTTGGCCGCTTACGGCGGCTACACCTTC.

This sequence joins TRBV5-1 and TRBJ1-2; 7 bases match TRBD1. The CDR3 sequence is 14 residues long. CDR1 SGHRS and CDR2 YFSETQ come from the germline V gene. V shed 4 bases, J shed 4 bases, and the junction held 7 bases outside the gene matches. The CDR3 DNA sequence: TGCGCCAGCAGCATAGACAGGGATGTCTATGGCTACACCTTC. Its protein is CASSIDRDVYGYTF.

A few counts support this clonotype. The chain recombines TRBV28 with TRBJ2-5, with D perhaps given as TRBD1 or TRBD2 (5 bases each). The CDR3 spans 14 residues. Trimming stripped 6 bases from V and 4 bases from J, with 15 bases between. CDR1 MDHEN and CDR2 SYDVKM come from the germline V gene. This CDR3 is CASRLTGTRETQYF. CDR3 in DNA: TGTGCCAGCAGGCTTACCGGGACCCGAGAGACCCAGTACTTC. Full variable domain (outside the CDR3, taken from reference TRBV28 and TRBJ2-5): DVKVTQSSRYLVKRTGEKVFLECVQDMDHENMFWYRQDPGLGLRLIYFSYDVKMKEKGDIPEGYSVSREKKERFSLILESASTNQTSMYLCASRLTGTRETQYFGPGTRLLVL.

This clonotype has more than one count but fewer than ten. This CDR3 reads CASRRSGTGTFYGYTF. In nucleotides, the CDR3 is TGTGCCAGCAGGCGCTCCGGGACAGGGACCTTTTATGGCTACACCTTC. This chain joins TRBV6-5 and TRBJ1-2; 9 bases map to TRBD1. Germline V gene data show CDR1 as MNHEY and CDR2 as SVGAGI. This CDR3 has 16 amino acids. V lost 6 bases and J lost 5; bases outside the gene matches: 13.

The genes are TRBV6-6 and TRBJ2-1; 7 bases align to TRBD1. Germline assignment: CDR1 MNHNY and CDR2 SVGAGI (reference sequence). This CDR3 contains 16 residues. Trimming took 7 bases from V and 0 from J; bases not matched to a gene: 9. The CDR3 loop reads CASIYRDSSSYNEQFF. In DNA form, the CDR3 reads TGTGCCAGCATCTACCGGGACAGTAGCTCCTACAATGAGCAGTTCTTC.

The chain links TRBV5-1 to TRBJ1-6; tentative D call: TRBD1 (5 bases). The length of the CDR3 is 15 residues. V shed 3 bases and J shed 10 bases, with 17 bases lying between them. The germline V gene has CDR1 SGHRS and CDR2 YFSETQ. Here the CDR3 reads CASSSPGVGRSPLHF. In DNA form, the CDR3 reads TGCGCCAGCAGCTCGCCGGGGGTAGGAAGGTCACCCCTCCACTTT. The full variable domain, in which reference TRBV5-1 and TRBJ1-6 provide the parts outside the CDR3, is KAGVTQTPRYLIKTRGQQVTLSCSPISGHRSVSWYQQTPGQGLQFLFEYFSETQRNKGNFPGRFSGRQFSNSRSEMNVSTLELGDSALYLCASSSPGVGRSPLHFGNGTRLTVT.

This chain joins TRBV7-6 and TRBJ2-7; 12 nucleotides align to TRBD2. Germline CDR1 and CDR2: SGHVS and FNYEAQ. This CDR3 has 21 amino acids. Trimming cost V 5 bases and J 6 bases; bases outside gene matches: 26. The CDR3, as DNA: TGTGCCAGCAGCCCACCATACCCCGGGACTAGCGGGTCCGGTGGTCTACTCGAGCAGTACTTC. Translating it yields CASSPPYPGTSGSGGLLEQYF.